The clone carrying this T cell receptor beta chain has just a few counts. Produced via immunoSEQ multiplex PCR; TCRdb's table is partial and in-frame only. The data hold over 110,000 clones, with about 86% observed a single time. CDR3 length: 13 amino acids. Trimming pared 4 bases from V and 0 bases from J, leaving 7 bases between. The germline CDR1 and CDR2 sequences are MDHEN and SYDVKM. The data are from a study of blood T cell repertoires in COVID-19. What was sequenced was peripheral blood. The sequence derives from a human donor in a cohort sampled during active COVID-19. The V gene is TRBV28, the J gene TRBJ2-7, with D possibly TRBD1 on 5 matching bases. CDR3 coding DNA: TGTGCCAGCAGTTCAGACAGCTCCTACGAGCAGTACTTC. Translation: CASSSDSSYEQYF.